These T cell receptor beta chains were read from a single sample in a study of blood T cell repertoires in COVID-19. Here immunoSEQ multiplex PCR was the method, and the copy in TCRdb shows in-frame clones only, minus some. The data contain a few hundred thousand clones, 84% of them seen just once; the ten biggest clones take up 1.4%. Sequencing input: peripheral blood. Every receptor here comes from a woman in her forties who had recovered from COVID-19. Each CDR3 is given without its conserved first and last residue. The order of the fields is J gene, V gene, D gene, CDR3 protein. D genes are given only for firm matches.

j_call: TRBJ1-2
v_call: TRBV5-5
d_call: TRBD1
cdr3_aa: ASSPGQSNYGYT

j_call: TRBJ2-7
v_call: TRBV5-4
d_call: NA
cdr3_aa: ASSSDFEQY

j_call: TRBJ1-2
v_call: TRBV5-6
d_call: NA
cdr3_aa: ASSLRGGASDGYT

j_call: TRBJ1-5
v_call: TRBV7-2
d_call: TRBD1
cdr3_aa: ASSHYRGSNQPQH

j_call: TRBJ1-1
v_call: TRBV19
d_call: TRBD1
cdr3_aa: ASNPGQGMNTEAF

j_call: TRBJ1-4
v_call: TRBV5-1
d_call: NA
cdr3_aa: ASSSGEQNEKLF

j_call: TRBJ2-7
v_call: TRBV4-3
d_call: TRBD1
cdr3_aa: ASSQAIGQGPEQY

j_call: TRBJ1-1
v_call: TRBV9
d_call: NA
cdr3_aa: ASSGRNTEAF

j_call: TRBJ2-3
v_call: TRBV28
d_call: NA
cdr3_aa: ASSPQGSPTDTQY

j_call: TRBJ2-3
v_call: TRBV7-2
d_call: TRBD1
cdr3_aa: ASSSGTGHTDTQY

j_call: TRBJ2-5
v_call: TRBV12-3/TRBV12-4
d_call: NA
cdr3_aa: ASSRGWKETQY

j_call: TRBJ2-7
v_call: TRBV6-5
d_call: NA
cdr3_aa: ASSYSVAQSSYEQY

j_call: TRBJ2-2
v_call: TRBV11-3
d_call: NA
cdr3_aa: ASSLFSDTGELF

j_call: TRBJ2-4
v_call: TRBV5-1
d_call: TRBD1
cdr3_aa: ASSFGTGNIQY

j_call: TRBJ1-1
v_call: TRBV6-5
d_call: NA
cdr3_aa: ASSYESVAEAF

j_call: TRBJ2-3
v_call: TRBV11-1
d_call: NA
cdr3_aa: ASSWSDSTDTQY

j_call: TRBJ2-5
v_call: TRBV5-6
d_call: NA
cdr3_aa: ASSLARRLETQY

j_call: TRBJ1-6
v_call: TRBV5-1
d_call: NA
cdr3_aa: ASSQRGANNSPLH

j_call: TRBJ2-7
v_call: TRBV18
d_call: NA
cdr3_aa: ASSPPRQRDEQY

j_call: TRBJ2-1
v_call: TRBV2
d_call: TRBD2
cdr3_aa: ASTGGVGYNEQF

j_call: TRBJ1-1
v_call: TRBV19
d_call: NA
cdr3_aa: ASSQTIVLINTEAF

j_call: TRBJ2-3
v_call: TRBV7-2
d_call: TRBD1
cdr3_aa: ASSDLAGGGYTQY

j_call: TRBJ2-2
v_call: TRBV5-1
d_call: TRBD2
cdr3_aa: ASSYQRGGLSPGELF

j_call: TRBJ1-2
v_call: TRBV11-2
d_call: TRBD1
cdr3_aa: ASSPDRVDGYT

j_call: TRBJ2-2
v_call: TRBV6-4
d_call: NA
cdr3_aa: ASRLAGQTGELF

j_call: TRBJ1-5
v_call: TRBV6-1
d_call: NA
cdr3_aa: ASSEFDRLNQPQH

j_call: TRBJ1-2
v_call: TRBV29-1
d_call: TRBD1
cdr3_aa: SVVDRDYRYT

j_call: TRBJ2-7
v_call: TRBV20-1
d_call: NA
cdr3_aa: SASGSPLTKQY

j_call: TRBJ1-2
v_call: TRBV7-6
d_call: NA
cdr3_aa: ASSLEPGRPDGYT

j_call: TRBJ2-3
v_call: TRBV28
d_call: TRBD2
cdr3_aa: ATNGASGGTSTDTQY

j_call: TRBJ2-1
v_call: TRBV11-2
d_call: TRBD1
cdr3_aa: ASRAGTDSYNEQF